Below, one TCR beta chain is given with its context. What it recognizes is unknown. The data derive from a study of cytomegalovirus exposure and HLA in healthy donors. Overall study findings and caveats: Most of the TCR beta V segments (in an earlier analysis) were productive either about 87% or about 30% of the time. Associated with cytomegalovirus, according to the listing, were 150 to 200 TCR beta chains. Per published accounts, TCR beta sequences correctly predicted the HLA-A and HLA-B alleles of most subjects.

The germline V gene encodes CDR1 MNHEY and CDR2 SVGAGI. CDR3 length equals 15 residues. V was cut by 6 bases and J by 10 bases, with 24 bases left in between. In the PCR, 60 Vbeta and 13 Jbeta primers were used. Measured with immunoSEQ multiplex PCR; TCRdb has only the in-frame clones, and not every one. This table holds fewer than 150,000 clones, around 75% found once. Sample: PBMCs. This receptor was obtained from a middle-aged man in good health and CMV-seronegative. The chain employs TRBV6-5 and TRBJ1-1, with D possibly TRBD1 on 5 matching bases. CDR3 sequence: CASSRGGTPAKGAFF. The CDR3 DNA reads TGTGCCAGCAGCCGGGGGGGGACGCCGGCCAAGGGAGCTTTCTTT.